This note documents a single TCR beta chain sequence. Next came a second PCR, run for roughly 6 to 11 cycles, which used a sample-barcoded 5' primer along with a J-beta primer mix. TCRdb recomputed calls from the 5' RACE reads with MiXCR, one row per CDR3 protein. The sample holds 800,000 or so distinct CDR3 sequences, 20% to 25% seen once. This specimen comes from a study of blood T cells in healthy people across ages. The CDR3 extends over 14 amino acids. Germline V lookup: CDR1 SNHLY, CDR2 FYNNEI. The same sample was also used in a study of T cells of mothers and their children.

The source material was blood. The receptor was derived from a boy younger than 18 in good health. The chain employs TRBV2 and TRBJ2-1, with D unclear. The J call could be wrong; TRBJ2-7 is a better fit for the DNA end. The CDR3 DNA sequence: TGTGCCAGCAGTGGGGCAGTTTCCTCCTACGAGCAGTACTTC. Translating it yields CASSGAVSSYEQYF.